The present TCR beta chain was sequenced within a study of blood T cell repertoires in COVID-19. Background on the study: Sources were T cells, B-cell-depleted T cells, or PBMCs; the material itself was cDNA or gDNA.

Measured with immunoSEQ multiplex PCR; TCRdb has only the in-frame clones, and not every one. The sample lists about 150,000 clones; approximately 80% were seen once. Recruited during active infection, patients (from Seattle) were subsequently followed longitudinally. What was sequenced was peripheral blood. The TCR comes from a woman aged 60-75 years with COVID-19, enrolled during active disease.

CDR3 sequence: CASSESGAPNYGYTF. The CDR3 coding sequence is TGCGCCAGCAGTGAGTCAGGGGCTCCTAACTATGGCTACACCTTC. The chain links TRBV10-1 to TRBJ1-2; the D gene is possibly TRBD1 (5 bases). The V and J ends lost 0 bases and 0 bases respectively, with 8 bases between them. This CDR3 is 15 amino acids long. Germline V lookup: CDR1 WNHNN, CDR2 SYGVQD (reference sequence).